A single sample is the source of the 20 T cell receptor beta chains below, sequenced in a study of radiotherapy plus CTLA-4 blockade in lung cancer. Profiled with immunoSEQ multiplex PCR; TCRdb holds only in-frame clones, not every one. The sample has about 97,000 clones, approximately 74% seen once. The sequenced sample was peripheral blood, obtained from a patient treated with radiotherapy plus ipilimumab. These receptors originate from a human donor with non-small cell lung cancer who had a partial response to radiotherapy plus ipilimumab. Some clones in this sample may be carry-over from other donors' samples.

CDR3 nucleotide sequence: TGTGCCAGCAGCCGATCGGACACCGGGGAGCTGTTTTTT. Its protein product is CASSRSDTGELFF. The chain recombines TRBV9 with TRBJ2-2; D is unresolved. V gave up 4 bases and J gave up 3 bases, with 7 bases separating them. The germline gives CDR1 SGDLS, CDR2 YYNGEE. The CDR3 is 13 amino acids.

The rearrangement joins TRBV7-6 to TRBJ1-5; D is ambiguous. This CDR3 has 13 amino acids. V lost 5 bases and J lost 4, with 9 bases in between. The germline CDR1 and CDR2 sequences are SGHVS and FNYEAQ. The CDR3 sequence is CASSPYLNQPQHF. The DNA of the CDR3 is TGTGCCAGCAGCCCGTACCTAAATCAGCCCCAGCATTTT.

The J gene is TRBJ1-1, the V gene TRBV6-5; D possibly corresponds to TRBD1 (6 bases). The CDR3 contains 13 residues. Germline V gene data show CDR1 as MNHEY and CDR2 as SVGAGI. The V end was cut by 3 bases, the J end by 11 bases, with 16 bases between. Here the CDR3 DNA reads TGTGCCAGCAGTTATCGCTCGCATCAGGGGGCTTTCTTT. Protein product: CASSYRSHQGAFF.

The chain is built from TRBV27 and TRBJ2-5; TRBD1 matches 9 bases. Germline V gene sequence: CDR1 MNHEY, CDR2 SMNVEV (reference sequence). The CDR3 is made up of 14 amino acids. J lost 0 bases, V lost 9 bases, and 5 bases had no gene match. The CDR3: CARCRDRDQETQYF. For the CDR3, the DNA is TGTGCCAGGTGCCGGGACAGGGACCAAGAGACCCAGTACTTC.

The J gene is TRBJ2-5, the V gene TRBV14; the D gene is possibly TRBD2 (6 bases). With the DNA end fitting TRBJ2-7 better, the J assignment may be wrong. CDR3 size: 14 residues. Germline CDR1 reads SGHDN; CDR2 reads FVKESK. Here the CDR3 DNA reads TGTGCCAGCAGCCGAGCCGCGGGGTTCTTCGAGCAGTACTTC. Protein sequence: CASSRAAGFFEQYF.

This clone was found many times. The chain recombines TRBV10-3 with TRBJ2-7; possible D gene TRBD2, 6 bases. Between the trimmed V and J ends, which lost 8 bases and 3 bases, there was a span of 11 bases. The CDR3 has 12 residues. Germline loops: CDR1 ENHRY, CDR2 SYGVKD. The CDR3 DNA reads TGTGCCATCTCGGAGGGACTCTACGAGCAGTACTTC. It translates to CAISEGLYEQYF.

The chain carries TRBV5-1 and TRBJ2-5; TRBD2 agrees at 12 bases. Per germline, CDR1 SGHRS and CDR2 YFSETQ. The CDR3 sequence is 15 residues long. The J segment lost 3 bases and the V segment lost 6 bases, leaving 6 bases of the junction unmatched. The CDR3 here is CASKTSGSIKETQYF. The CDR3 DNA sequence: TGCGCCAGCAAGACTAGCGGGAGCATTAAAGAGACCCAGTACTTC.

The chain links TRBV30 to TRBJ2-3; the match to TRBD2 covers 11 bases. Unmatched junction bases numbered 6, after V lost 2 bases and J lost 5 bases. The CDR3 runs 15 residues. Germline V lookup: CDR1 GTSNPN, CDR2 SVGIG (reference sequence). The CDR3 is CAWSQGSGRGDTQYF. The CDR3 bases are TGTGCCTGGAGTCAAGGTAGCGGGAGGGGAGATACGCAGTATTTT.

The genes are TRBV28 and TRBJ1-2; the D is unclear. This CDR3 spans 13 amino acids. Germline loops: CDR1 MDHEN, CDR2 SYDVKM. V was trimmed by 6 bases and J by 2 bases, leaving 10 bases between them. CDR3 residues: CASRADINYGYTF. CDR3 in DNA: TGTGCCAGCAGGGCTGACATAAACTATGGCTACACCTTC.

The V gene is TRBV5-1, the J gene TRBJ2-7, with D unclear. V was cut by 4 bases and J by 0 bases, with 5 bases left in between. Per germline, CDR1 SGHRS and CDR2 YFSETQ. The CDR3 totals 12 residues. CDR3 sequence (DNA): TGCGCCAGCAGCCTCAGCTCCTACGAGCAGTACTTC. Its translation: CASSLSSYEQYF.

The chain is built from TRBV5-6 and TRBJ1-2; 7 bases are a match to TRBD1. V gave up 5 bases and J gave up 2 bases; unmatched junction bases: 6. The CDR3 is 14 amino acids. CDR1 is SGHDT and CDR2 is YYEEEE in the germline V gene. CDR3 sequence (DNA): TGTGCCAGCAGATCATCACAGGGGAACTATGGCTACACCTTC. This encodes CASRSSQGNYGYTF.

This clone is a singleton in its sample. In nucleotides, the CDR3 is TGTGCCAGCAGCTCGATTACAGGGCCCCCCGGGGAGCTGTTTTTT. This codes for CASSSITGPPGELFF. The V and J genes are TRBV7-8 and TRBJ2-2; the D gene is possibly TRBD1 (6 bases). V was trimmed by 4 bases and J by 6 bases, leaving 15 bases between them. Germline V gene lookup returns CDR1 SGHVS and CDR2 FQNEAQ. The CDR3 is 15 amino acids. Drawing the rest from reference TRBV7-8 and TRBJ2-2, the complete variable domain is GAGVSQSPRYKVAKRGQDVALRCDPISGHVSLFWYQQALGQGPEFLTYFQNEAQLDKSGLPSDRFFAERPEGSVSTLKIQRTQQEDSAVYLCASSSITGPPGELFFGEGSRLTVL.

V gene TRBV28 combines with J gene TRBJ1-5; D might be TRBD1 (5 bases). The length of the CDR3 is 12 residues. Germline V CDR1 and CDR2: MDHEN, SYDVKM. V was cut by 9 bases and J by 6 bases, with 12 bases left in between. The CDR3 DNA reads TGTGCCAGTTCGGGGGGGGTTCAGCCCCAGCATTTT. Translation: CASSGGVQPQHF.

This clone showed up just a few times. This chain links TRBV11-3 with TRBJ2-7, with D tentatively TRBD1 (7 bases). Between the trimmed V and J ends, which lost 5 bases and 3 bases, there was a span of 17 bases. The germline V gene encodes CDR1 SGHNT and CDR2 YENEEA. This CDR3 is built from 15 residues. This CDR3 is CASSPPTGRRYEQYF. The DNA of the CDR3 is TGTGCCAGCAGCCCCCCGACAGGGAGGCGCTACGAGCAGTACTTC.

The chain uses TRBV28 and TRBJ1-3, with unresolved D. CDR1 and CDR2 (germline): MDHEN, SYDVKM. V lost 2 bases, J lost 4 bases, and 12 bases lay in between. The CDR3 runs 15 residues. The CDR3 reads CASSLSGQAGNTIYF. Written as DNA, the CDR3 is TGTGCCAGCAGTTTAAGCGGCCAAGCAGGAAACACCATATATTTT.

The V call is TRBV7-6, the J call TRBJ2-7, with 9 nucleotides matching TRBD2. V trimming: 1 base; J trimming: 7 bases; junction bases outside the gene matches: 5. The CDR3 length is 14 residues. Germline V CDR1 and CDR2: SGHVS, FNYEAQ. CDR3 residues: CASSLGGRAGEQYF. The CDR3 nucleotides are TGTGCCAGCAGCTTAGGCGGGAGGGCCGGGGAGCAGTACTTC. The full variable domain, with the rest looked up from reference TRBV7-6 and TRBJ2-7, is GAGVSQSPRYKVTKRGQDVALRCDPISGHVSLYWYRQALGQGPEFLTYFNYEAQQDKSGLPNDRFSAERPEGSISTLTIQRTEQRDSAMYRCASSLGGRAGEQYFGPGTRLTVT.

The CDR3 here is CASSRDSFPYEQYF. CDR3 nucleotide sequence: TGTGCCAGCAGTCGGGACAGTTTTCCCTACGAGCAGTACTTC. The chain carries TRBV6-5 and TRBJ2-7; 7 nucleotides align to TRBD1. Germline V CDR1 and CDR2: MNHEY, SVGAGI. This CDR3 region has 14 residues. After removal of 5 bases from V and 2 bases from J, the junction contained 6 bases not matched to a gene.

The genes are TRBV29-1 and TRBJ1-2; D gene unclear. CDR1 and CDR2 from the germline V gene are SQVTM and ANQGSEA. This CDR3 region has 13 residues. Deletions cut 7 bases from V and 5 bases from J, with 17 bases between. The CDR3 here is CSAAPSRDYGYTF. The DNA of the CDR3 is TGCAGCGCTGCGCCCTCAAGAGATTATGGCTACACCTTC.

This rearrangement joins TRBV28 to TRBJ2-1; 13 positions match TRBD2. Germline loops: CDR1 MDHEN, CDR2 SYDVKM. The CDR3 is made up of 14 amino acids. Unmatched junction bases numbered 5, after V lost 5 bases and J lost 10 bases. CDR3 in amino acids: CASSRLAGGREQFF. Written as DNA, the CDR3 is TGTGCCAGCAGTAGACTAGCGGGAGGTAGGGAGCAGTTCTTC.

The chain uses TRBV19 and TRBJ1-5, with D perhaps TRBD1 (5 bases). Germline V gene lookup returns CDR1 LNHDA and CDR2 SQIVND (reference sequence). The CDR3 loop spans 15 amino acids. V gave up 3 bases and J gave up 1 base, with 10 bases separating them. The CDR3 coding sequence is TGTGCCAGTAGTATTGGGCAGGGAAGCAATCAGCCCCAGCATTTT. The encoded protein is CASSIGQGSNQPQHF.